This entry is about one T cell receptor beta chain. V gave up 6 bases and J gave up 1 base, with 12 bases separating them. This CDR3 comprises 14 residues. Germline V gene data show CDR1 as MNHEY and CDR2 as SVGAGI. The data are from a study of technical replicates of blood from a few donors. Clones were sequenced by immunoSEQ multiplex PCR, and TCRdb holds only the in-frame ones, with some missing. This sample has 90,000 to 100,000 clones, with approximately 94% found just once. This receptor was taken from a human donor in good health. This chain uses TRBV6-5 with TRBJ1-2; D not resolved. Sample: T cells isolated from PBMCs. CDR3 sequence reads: CASRPWAGNYGYTF. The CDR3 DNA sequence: TGTGCCAGCAGGCCCTGGGCGGGTAACTATGGCTACACCTTC.